The rows below give T cell receptor beta chains drawn from one sample of a study of tumor and adjacent non-tumor tissue in lung cancer. Using its own MiXCR run on the multiplex PCR reads, TCRdb lists one record per CDR3 protein. Of tens of thousands of distinct CDR3 sequences in the sample, about 70% were seen once. Source material: distant non-tumor lung tissue. The receptors here all came from a woman aged 55-69 years with non-small cell lung cancer. Each CDR3 is given with its conserved first and last residue. Each record gives: clone size, D gene, V gene, J gene, CDR3 protein, CDR3 DNA. D genes are given only for firm matches. The size entry is marked missing in some rows and otherwise reads once, few, many or a size class.

clone size: .; D gene: TRBD1; V gene: TRBV12-3/TRBV12-4; J gene: TRBJ2-3; CDR3 protein: CASSPTGTGVTDTRYF; CDR3 DNA: TGTGCCAGCAGTCCAACCGGGACAGGGGTGACAGATACGCGGTATTTT
clone size: .; D gene: .; V gene: TRBV6-5; J gene: TRBJ2-7; CDR3 protein: CASAPDLDMGYEQYF; CDR3 DNA: TGTGCCAGCGCACCTGACCTCGACATGGGGTACGAGCAGTACTTT
clone size: .; D gene: .; V gene: TRBV12-3/TRBV12-4; J gene: TRBJ2-1; CDR3 protein: CTSSLEFGYNEQFF; CDR3 DNA: TGTACCAGCAGTTTAGAATTTGGGTATAATGAGCAGTTCTTC
clone size: .; D gene: .; V gene: TRBV20-1; J gene: TRBJ1-1; CDR3 protein: CSARDQGGIEAFF; CDR3 DNA: TGTAGTGCTAGGGACCAGGGCGGGATTGAAGCTTTCTTT
clone size: .; D gene: .; V gene: TRBV6-2/TRBV6-3; J gene: TRBJ1-6; CDR3 protein: CASGAGSANSPLHF; CDR3 DNA: TGTGCCAGCGGGGCTGGGAGCGCCAATTCACCCCTCCACTTT
clone size: .; D gene: .; V gene: TRBV7-9; J gene: TRBJ1-1; CDR3 protein: CASIPRGLNTEAFF; CDR3 DNA: TGTGCCAGCATCCCCCGGGGCCTGAACACTGAAGCTTTCTTT
clone size: .; D gene: TRBD2; V gene: TRBV6-1; J gene: TRBJ2-3; CDR3 protein: CANRSLAVGTGTQYF; CDR3 DNA: TGTGCCAACAGGAGTCTAGCGGTAGGCACAGGTACGCAGTATTTT
clone size: .; D gene: .; V gene: TRBV29-1; J gene: TRBJ2-5; CDR3 protein: CSVVPQETQCF; CDR3 DNA: TGCAGTGTTGTGCCCCAAGAGACCCAGTGCTTC
clone size: once; D gene: .; V gene: TRBV11-1; J gene: TRBJ2-1; CDR3 protein: CASSRGFAASSYNQQSF; CDR3 DNA: TGTGCCAGCAGTCGGGGTTTCGCAGCGAGCTCCTACAATCAGCAGTCATTC
clone size: many; D gene: .; V gene: TRBV12-5; J gene: TRBJ2-7; CDR3 protein: CASGLDRGGYEQYF; CDR3 DNA: TGTGCTAGTGGTTTGGACAGGGGAGGTTACGAGCAGTACTTC
clone size: .; D gene: .; V gene: TRBV11-2; J gene: TRBJ1-1; CDR3 protein: CTSSLDGYTGAFF; CDR3 DNA: TGTACCAGCAGCCTAGACGGATACACTGGAGCTTTCTTT
clone size: .; D gene: TRBD2; V gene: TRBV11-3; J gene: TRBJ2-1; CDR3 protein: CACSLELTSGSHNERFF; CDR3 DNA: TGTGCCTGCAGCTTAGAGTTGACTAGCGGGAGCCACAATGAGCGGTTCTTC
clone size: .; D gene: .; V gene: TRBV6-2/TRBV6-3; J gene: TRBJ2-4; CDR3 protein: CASSCDVQNIQYF; CDR3 DNA: TGTGCCAGCAGTTGCGACGTTCAAAACATTCAGTACTTC
clone size: .; D gene: TRBD1; V gene: TRBV12-3/TRBV12-4; J gene: TRBJ2-3; CDR3 protein: CAGSSTGTGTTDTPYF; CDR3 DNA: TGTGCCGGCAGTTCAACCGGGACAGGGACGACAGATACGCCGTATTTT
clone size: few; D gene: .; V gene: TRBV28; J gene: TRBJ2-7; CDR3 protein: CASHQGRSYEQYF; CDR3 DNA: TGTGCCAGCCACCAAGGACGGTCCTACGAGCAGTACTTC
clone size: .; D gene: .; V gene: TRBV29-1; J gene: TRBJ1-1; CDR3 protein: CSSRQDLNTEAFF; CDR3 DNA: TGCAGCTCCCGACAGGACCTGAACACTGAAGCTTTCTTT
clone size: once; D gene: .; V gene: TRBV4-3; J gene: TRBJ2-5; CDR3 protein: CASVQDHRDVETQYF; CDR3 DNA: TGCGCCAGCGTCCAAGATCATCGGGATGTAGAGACCCAGTACTTC
clone size: .; D gene: TRBD2; V gene: TRBV12-3/TRBV12-4; J gene: TRBJ2-7; CDR3 protein: CASLRGGSYKQYF; CDR3 DNA: TGTGCCAGTCTTCGGGGGGGATCCTACAAGCAGTACTTC
clone size: .; D gene: .; V gene: TRBV29-1; J gene: TRBJ1-4; CDR3 protein: CSARLSGKLFF; CDR3 DNA: TGCAGCGCCAGATTGAGTGGAAAGCTGTTTTTT
clone size: .; D gene: .; V gene: TRBV4-3; J gene: TRBJ1-4; CDR3 protein: CVSSRKLGGGSEKLFF; CDR3 DNA: TGCGTCAGTAGCCGCAAGTTGGGTGGGGGAAGCGAAAAACTGTTTTTT
clone size: many; D gene: .; V gene: TRBV21-1; J gene: TRBJ1-5; CDR3 protein: CASSKESQGQPQHF; CDR3 DNA: TGTGCCAGCAGCAAAGAGTCGCAGGGTCAGCCCCAGCATTTT
clone size: .; D gene: .; V gene: TRBV7-9; J gene: TRBJ2-2; CDR3 protein: CASSRTGSQLAGKLFF; CDR3 DNA: TGTGCCAGCAGCCGGACGGGTAGCCAGCTCGCCGGGAAGCTATTTTTT
clone size: many; D gene: .; V gene: TRBV12-5; J gene: TRBJ1-1; CDR3 protein: CASGLGERVGTEAFF; CDR3 DNA: TGTGCTAGTGGTTTAGGAGAGAGGGTGGGGACTGAAGCTTTCTTT
clone size: .; D gene: .; V gene: TRBV29-1; J gene: TRBJ1-1; CDR3 protein: CSVRGSAANTEAFF; CDR3 DNA: TGCAGCGTTCGCGGCTCGGCAGCTAACACTGAAGCTTTCTTC
clone size: .; D gene: .; V gene: TRBV11-2; J gene: TRBJ1-2; CDR3 protein: CTGSLGSGVHTF; CDR3 DNA: TGTACCGGCAGCTTAGGTTCGGGAGTCCACACCTTC
clone size: .; D gene: TRBD1; V gene: TRBV12-3/TRBV12-4; J gene: TRBJ2-3; CDR3 protein: CARSSPGGDRACRDTQYF; CDR3 DNA: TGTGCCAGGAGTTCCCCAGGAGGGGACAGGGCTTGTCGGGATACTCAGTATTTT
clone size: many; D gene: TRBD1; V gene: TRBV28; J gene: TRBJ1-4; CDR3 protein: CASGLPGQGAEKLFF; CDR3 DNA: TGTGCCAGCGGCCTCCCCGGACAGGGAGCCGAAAAACTGTTTTTT
clone size: .; D gene: .; V gene: TRBV6-2/TRBV6-3; J gene: TRBJ2-1; CDR3 protein: CASSYRQCAKNEQFF; CDR3 DNA: TGTGCCAGCAGTTACAGGCAGTGCGCTAAGAATGAGCAGTTCTTC
clone size: .; D gene: TRBD2; V gene: TRBV5-5; J gene: TRBJ2-5; CDR3 protein: CASSMEVTGGRETQYF; CDR3 DNA: TGTGCCAGCAGCATGGAGGTAACGGGGGGGCGAGAGACCCAGTATTTC
clone size: few; D gene: TRBD1; V gene: TRBV29-1; J gene: TRBJ2-6; CDR3 protein: CSVSTGGSGANVLTF; CDR3 DNA: TGCAGCGTTTCGACAGGGGGCTCTGGGGCCAACGTCCTGACTTTC
clone size: .; D gene: .; V gene: TRBV4-3; J gene: TRBJ2-3; CDR3 protein: CDSSRDHNTDTQYF; CDR3 DNA: TGCGACAGCAGCCGGGACCATAACACAGATACGCAGTATTTT
clone size: few; D gene: TRBD1; V gene: TRBV4-3; J gene: TRBJ2-2; CDR3 protein: CASSQEEGTASNYGELFF; CDR3 DNA: TGCGCCAGCAGCCAAGAGGAAGGGACAGCCTCTAACTACGGGGAGCTGTTTTTT
clone size: .; D gene: .; V gene: TRBV11-2; J gene: TRBJ1-5; CDR3 protein: CASSLDLTSNQPQYF; CDR3 DNA: TGTGCCAGCAGCTTAGATTTGACAAGCAATCAGCCCCAATATTTT
clone size: .; D gene: .; V gene: TRBV11-1; J gene: TRBJ2-1; CDR3 protein: CVSSRGFASSSYNEQFF; CDR3 DNA: TGTGTCAGCAGTCGGGGTTTCGCATCAAGCTCCTACAATGAGCAGTTCTTC
clone size: .; D gene: .; V gene: TRBV6-2/TRBV6-3; J gene: TRBJ2-7; CDR3 protein: CVSSQKQGIYEQYF; CDR3 DNA: TGTGTCAGTAGCCAGAAACAGGGTATTTACGAGCAGTACTTC
clone size: .; D gene: .; V gene: TRBV11-2; J gene: TRBJ2-7; CDR3 protein: CASNRGSYERYF; CDR3 DNA: TGTGCCAGCAACCGGGGCTCCTACGAGCGATACTTC
clone size: .; D gene: .; V gene: TRBV11-2; J gene: TRBJ2-1; CDR3 protein: CASSYNDNNEQFF; CDR3 DNA: TGTGCCAGCAGTTATAATGACAACAATGAGCAGTTCTTC
clone size: .; D gene: .; V gene: TRBV5-5; J gene: TRBJ1-3; CDR3 protein: CTSSLGSTTSGNTMYF; CDR3 DNA: TGTACCAGCAGCCTGGGATCGACTACCTCTGGAAACACCATGTATTTT
clone size: once; D gene: .; V gene: TRBV6-2/TRBV6-3; J gene: TRBJ2-6; CDR3 protein: CASSNHRGETSWANVLTF; CDR3 DNA: TGTGCCAGCTCTAACCACAGAGGGGAAACCTCCTGGGCCAACGTCCTGACTTTC
clone size: .; D gene: .; V gene: TRBV28; J gene: TRBJ2-3; CDR3 protein: CASTPGTMVSTQYF; CDR3 DNA: TGTGCCAGCACCCCCGGGACCATGGTGAGTACGCAATATTTT
clone size: .; D gene: TRBD1; V gene: TRBV4-3; J gene: TRBJ1-2; CDR3 protein: CASSRTPGTGKYGYTF; CDR3 DNA: TGCGCTAGCAGCCGAACCCCCGGGACAGGGAAGTATGGCTACACCTTC
clone size: medium-sized; D gene: TRBD2; V gene: TRBV29-1; J gene: TRBJ2-7; CDR3 protein: CSAGPSGSTYEQYF; CDR3 DNA: TGCAGCGCTGGACCTAGCGGGTCTACCTACGAGCAGTACTTC
clone size: .; D gene: .; V gene: TRBV7-3; J gene: TRBJ2-1; CDR3 protein: CASSLFRDSYNEQLF; CDR3 DNA: TGTGCCAGCAGCTTATTCCGAGACTCCTACAATGAGCAGTTGTTC
clone size: many; D gene: .; V gene: TRBV5-4; J gene: TRBJ2-2; CDR3 protein: CASSSLGGQGRTGELFF; CDR3 DNA: TGTGCCAGCAGCTCGTTGGGGGGGCAGGGAAGAACCGGGGAGCTGTTTTTT
clone size: many; D gene: TRBD2; V gene: TRBV5-4; J gene: TRBJ2-2; CDR3 protein: CASSFSAGGPAGEPFF; CDR3 DNA: TGTGCCAGCAGCTTTTCCGCGGGAGGGCCGGCCGGGGAGCCGTTTTTT
clone size: .; D gene: .; V gene: TRBV11-2; J gene: TRBJ2-7; CDR3 protein: CANGLDGSPYEQYF; CDR3 DNA: TGTGCCAACGGCTTAGACGGCAGTCCCTACGAGCAGTACTTC
clone size: once; D gene: .; V gene: TRBV12-3/TRBV12-4; J gene: TRBJ2-2; CDR3 protein: CATSFTGSEELFF; CDR3 DNA: TGTGCCACCAGTTTCACAGGGTCCGAGGAGCTGTTTTTT
clone size: once; D gene: .; V gene: TRBV6-2/TRBV6-3; J gene: TRBJ2-2; CDR3 protein: CVSSHTRQRASTGELFF; CDR3 DNA: TGTGTCAGCAGTCACACCCGACAGAGGGCCAGCACCGGGGAGCTGTTTTTT
clone size: .; D gene: .; V gene: TRBV11-2; J gene: TRBJ2-1; CDR3 protein: CANRPTAVGNEQFF; CDR3 DNA: TGTGCCAACAGGCCCACGGCAGTGGGGAATGAGCAGTTCTTC
clone size: .; D gene: TRBD2; V gene: TRBV20-1; J gene: TRBJ2-1; CDR3 protein: CSVRTASGHNEQFF; CDR3 DNA: TGCAGTGTTAGGACGGCTAGCGGGCACAATGAGCAGTTCTTC
clone size: .; D gene: .; V gene: TRBV29-1; J gene: TRBJ1-1; CDR3 protein: CSVGVRDTEAFF; CDR3 DNA: TGCAGCGTTGGGGTACGGGACACTGAAGCTTTCTTT
clone size: .; D gene: .; V gene: TRBV4-2; J gene: TRBJ2-2; CDR3 protein: CASSQGVGRNTGELFF; CDR3 DNA: TGTGCCAGCAGCCAAGGTGTGGGGAGGAACACCGGGGAGCTGTTTTTT
clone size: .; D gene: .; V gene: TRBV6-2/TRBV6-3; J gene: TRBJ1-5; CDR3 protein: CASISAETVFSNQPQHF; CDR3 DNA: TGTGCCAGCATTTCCGCCGAGACAGTATTTAGCAATCAGCCCCAACATTTT
clone size: .; D gene: .; V gene: TRBV4-2; J gene: TRBJ1-2; CDR3 protein: CASSQDGAYNYGYTF; CDR3 DNA: TGCGCCAGCAGCCAGGACGGGGCCTATAACTATGGCTACACCTTC